These 19 T cell receptor beta chains originate from one sample sequenced in a study of T cell repertoires in cytomegalovirus infection (dated by TCRdb to about 2019). Sequenced using an Illumina HiSeq 1500. TCRdb passed the public sequencing reads through fastp at Q25 and MiXCR, retaining productive beta sequences. CDR3 protein duplicates are merged, each entry listing the most common genes and DNA. The sample table contains 250,000 to 300,000 distinct CDR3 sequences; only one count was recorded for approximately 14% of them. The ten largest clones add up to around 8.7% of the sample. Material for sequencing was PBMCs. The receptors here all came from a human donor in good health (CMV status not recorded). Some clones in this sample may be carry-over from other donors' samples.

Worth noting for this clonotype: This clone may be a read error of a much larger clone one base away. This CDR3 reads CSASVEARGEQYF. Here the CDR3 DNA reads TGCAGTGCTAGTGTCGAAGCAAGGGGGGAGCAGTACTTC. V and J are TRBV20-1 and TRBJ2-7, with a possible D match to TRBD1 (6 bases). Germline V lookup: CDR1 DFQATT, CDR2 SNEGSKA (reference sequence). Trimming removed 3 bases from V and 7 bases from J, with 16 bases in between. The CDR3 spans 13 residues.

The V gene is TRBV5-1, the J gene TRBJ2-3; D unresolved. This CDR3 spans 14 amino acids. V was pared by 6 bases and J by 0 bases, with 11 bases between. The germline V gene encodes CDR1 SGHRS and CDR2 YFSETQ. The chain's CDR3 is CASNPVASTDTQYF. The CDR3 coding sequence is TGCGCCAGCAACCCAGTAGCTAGCACAGATACGCAGTATTTT.

This clonotype came up a few times. The chain joins TRBV20-1 to TRBJ2-4; no clear D. Looked up from germline, CDR1 is DFQATT and CDR2 is SNEGSKA (reference sequence). The length of the CDR3 is 13 residues. The V and J ends lost 3 bases and 1 base respectively, with 7 bases between them. CDR3 region: CSASLGAKNIQYF. The CDR3, as DNA: TGCAGTGCTAGTCTCGGTGCCAAAAACATTCAGTACTTC.

CDR3 nucleotides: TGTGCCAGTAGGCCCGACAGGGGCCACGAGCAGTACTTC. Amino acid sequence: CASRPDRGHEQYF. This sequence joins TRBV19 and TRBJ2-7; 8 positions match TRBD1. V lost 6 bases to trimming and J lost 5 bases; unmatched junction nucleotides: 6. The CDR3 has 13 residues. The germline CDR1 and CDR2 sequences are LNHDA and SQIVND (reference sequence).

This clonotype was found many times. The J gene is TRBJ2-1, the V gene TRBV7-2, with 9 bases fitting TRBD1. This CDR3 has 19 amino acids. Trimming at V came to 3 bases and at J to 2 bases, leaving 14 bases not matched to a gene. In germline, CDR1 is SGHTA, CDR2 FQGNSA. DNA of the CDR3: TGTGCCAGCAGCTTCCGTTTACTCGGGACAGGGTATACCTACAATGAGCAGTTCTTC. Amino acid sequence: CASSFRLLGTGYTYNEQFF.

A note on this clonotype: Mismatch with germline at one junction end may stem from a read error. V usage is TRBV10-3 and J usage is TRBJ2-5; D not certain. This CDR3 spans 11 amino acids. Germline V CDR1 and CDR2: ENHRY, SYGVKD. In DNA form, the CDR3 reads TGTGCCATCTGTGAAGGGGAGACCCAGTACTTC. It encodes CAICEGETQYF.

This clonotype was detected only once. This may be a read error: a much more frequent sequence differs by one nucleotide. The rearrangement uses TRBV14 and TRBJ2-2; no firm D call. Germline CDR1 and CDR2: SGHDN and FVKESK. CDR3 length: 14 amino acids. In DNA, the CDR3 is TGTCCCAGCAGCCAATTTACAATCTACGGGGAGCTGTTTTTT. Translated: CPSSQFTIYGELFF.

The sample holds many counts of this clonotype. The chain has TRBV27 and TRBJ2-3, with D possibly called TRBD1 or TRBD2 (5 bases each). CDR1 is MNHEY, CDR2 SMNVEV, per germline (reference sequence). This CDR3 region has 14 residues. Trimming removed 3 bases at V and 10 bases at J, with 17 bases between. CDR3 nucleotide sequence: TGTGCCAGCAGTTTTGGTCGGGGCGAGGAGGCGCAGTATTTT. It codes for CASSFGRGEEAQYF.

This clonotype has at least ten counts. V is TRBV4-3 and J is TRBJ2-3; D unresolved. The germline gives CDR1 LGHNA, CDR2 YSLEER. CDR3 size: 14 residues. V was cut by 4 bases and J by 4 bases, with 12 bases left in between. The CDR3 bases are TGCGCCAGCAGCCCTGGCCAGGCGGCAGATACGCAGTATTTT. It encodes CASSPGQAADTQYF.

This clonotype was observed at least ten times. CDR3 DNA sequence: TGTGCCAGGCCGGGACTGGAAATCTACGAGCAGTACTTC. It is translated as CARPGLEIYEQYF. V gene TRBV7-2 combines with J gene TRBJ2-7; a possible D gene is TRBD2 (6 bases). Trimming pared 9 bases from V and 3 bases from J, leaving 15 bases between. The length of the CDR3 is 13 residues. Germline CDR1 is SGHTA and CDR2 is FQGNSA.

This clonotype came up once. The chain joins TRBV5-1 to TRBJ1-1; D not resolved. V lost 1 base to trimming and J lost 6 bases, with 16 bases between them. Per the germline V gene, CDR1 is SGHRS and CDR2 is YFSETQ. There are 15 residues in the CDR3. The DNA for the CDR3 is TGCGCCAGCAGCTTGCCATTGGACGTCGGGGCTGAAGCTTTCTTT. It specifies CASSLPLDVGAEAFF.

In this sample, this clonotype turned up a few times. The CDR3 sequence: CASSSRTEAFF. CDR3 sequence (DNA): TGTGCCAGCAGTTCCCGGACTGAAGCTTTCTTT. This chain links TRBV28 with TRBJ1-1; D uncertain. CDR3 length equals 11 residues. V shed 4 bases and J shed 5 bases, with 5 bases lying between them. CDR1 and CDR2 (germline): MDHEN, SYDVKM.

The chain is built from TRBV7-6 and TRBJ2-3; 7 bases are a match to TRBD1. CDR3 length equals 17 residues. V gave up 4 bases and J gave up 10 bases; unmatched junction bases: 20. CDR1 is SGHVS, CDR2 FNYEAQ, per germline. CDR3 region: CASSSEPTGLASLPQYF. CDR3 DNA: TGTGCCAGCAGCTCAGAACCGACAGGGTTGGCCTCCCTACCGCAGTATTTT.

The table lists this clonotype with a few counts. This chain's CDR3 is CASGFFPNTGELFF. DNA for the CDR3: TGTGCTAGTGGTTTTTTTCCGAACACCGGGGAGCTGTTTTTT. The rearrangement uses TRBV12-5 and TRBJ2-2; D remains ambiguous. The V and J ends lost 3 bases and 0 bases respectively, with 5 bases between them. The CDR3 totals 14 residues. Germline V CDR1 and CDR2: LGHNT, FRNRAP.

This clonotype has a handful of counts. The rearrangement uses TRBV20-1 and TRBJ1-5, with D possibly matching TRBD1 (6 bases). Germline V CDR1 and CDR2: DFQATT, SNEGSKA (reference sequence). V dropped 0 bases and J dropped 7 bases, with 16 bases sitting between them. The CDR3 consists of 15 residues. CDR3 amino acids: CSARETGSVGQPQHF. The CDR3 bases are TGCAGTGCTAGAGAGACAGGATCCGTGGGACAGCCCCAGCATTTT.

Many counts were recorded for this clonotype. V usage is TRBV9 and J usage is TRBJ2-3; the match to TRBD1 covers 11 bases. The CDR3 sequence is 15 residues long. The germline gives CDR1 SGDLS, CDR2 YYNGEE. J was trimmed by 3 bases and V by 2 bases; bases with no gene match: 2. CDR3 loop: CASSVGTGGTDTQYF. In nucleotides, the CDR3 is TGTGCCAGCAGCGTGGGGACAGGGGGTACAGATACGCAGTATTTT.

The gene calls are TRBV3-1 and TRBJ1-2; unclear D gene. The ends were cut back, 1 base at V and 1 base at J, with 13 bases in the middle. The CDR3 runs 16 residues. Germline CDR1 LGHDT, CDR2 YNNKEL (reference sequence). Here the CDR3 DNA reads TGTGCCAGCAGCCAAGGCCCACTGGCACGTAACTATGGCTACACCTTC. It is translated as CASSQGPLARNYGYTF.

This clonotype was detected only a few times. V usage is TRBV7-9 and J usage is TRBJ2-3, with D tentatively TRBD1 (6 bases). Trimming took 3 bases from V and 0 from J, leaving 10 bases between them. The V gene's germline CDR1 is SEHNR and CDR2 FQNEAQ (reference sequence). The CDR3 totals 15 residues. CDR3 DNA sequence: TGTGCCAGCAGCTTGACAGGTCCTAGCACAGATACGCAGTATTTT. This encodes CASSLTGPSTDTQYF.

J is TRBJ2-3 and V is TRBV24-1, with 8 bases aligning to TRBD1. Unmatched junction bases numbered 6, after V lost 4 bases and J lost 1 base. The CDR3 has 16 amino acids. Germline V gene lookup returns CDR1 KGHDR and CDR2 SFDVKD. The CDR3 loop reads CATSDPTGAGTDTQYF. The DNA for the CDR3 is TGTGCCACCAGTGACCCGACAGGGGCCGGCACAGATACGCAGTATTTT.